These T cell receptor beta chains were read from a single sample in a study of cytomegalovirus exposure and HLA in healthy donors. Sequencing was performed with immunoSEQ multiplex PCR; in TCRdb, only in-frame clones are kept and a portion is missing. This table holds about 180,000 clones, around 79% found once. The sequenced sample was PBMCs. The receptors were gathered from a woman aged 45-60 years in good health and CMV-seronegative. The conserved cysteine and the conserved F or W are not part of the CDR3 here.

V gene | CDR3 protein
TRBV7-7 | ASSFRARGYPETQY
TRBV6-6 | ASYAGDSSNQPQH
TRBV6-1 | ASSAAGTTTGELF
TRBV2 | ASSGSGTTPYNEQF
TRBV6-1 | ASTEGAPGGQPQH
TRBV30 | AWSVLHSYNEQF
TRBV5-1 | ASTSGSSYNEQF
TRBV27 | ASSIRPGTVPHYGYT
TRBV4-1 | ASSQGATSGANVLT
TRBV6-5 | ASSYVGGKGETQY
TRBV27 | ASSFRLRTEAF
TRBV5-1 | ASTELGQGLTF
TRBV7-2 | ASSLDSHYGYT
TRBV18 | ASSPPGRGLNTGELF
TRBV30 | AGTGRPDGTEAF
TRBV6-5 | ASSYAPVGNEQF
TRBV11-2 | ASSSQREGSDTQY
TRBV29-1 | SVAGNYGYT
TRBV19 | ASSIVAGPGQPQH
TRBV9 | ASGRSSGNTIY
TRBV6-5 | ASSVQGAETDTQY
TRBV5-1 | ASSLATGSYNEQF
TRBV28 | ASSLWGLAGVYNEQF
TRBV18 | ASSPPVLGSGRGGELF
TRBV28 | ASRPYPGTVNSNQPQH
TRBV4-3 | ASSRTGGSYEQY
TRBV2 | ASSVRQGGETQY
TRBV2 | ASSEFAAGTGGQPQH
TRBV5-1 | ASSLGGAPGTGELF
TRBV7-9 | ASSLAGAVETQH
TRBV7-8 | ASSLVPSYGYT
TRBV7-2 | ASSLRDRGASGANVLT
TRBV7-8 | ASSGGRGTQY
TRBV5-4 | ASSPGSGRNYEQY
TRBV27 | ASSPLAGGTDTQY
TRBV6-6 | ATRDYLSNEQF
TRBV5-1 | ASSTVGEQF
TRBV19 | ASSRQGATTGELF
TRBV7-9 | ASSPRGPDTQY
TRBV2 | ASMSGRAQPQH
TRBV21-1 | ASSKKRTREYNEQF
TRBV5-4 | ASSLSGQVQETQY
TRBV18 | ASSPRGSSSGNTIY
TRBV4-1 | ASSRSGREGYT
TRBV6-6 | ASSSLRDTQY
TRBV5-4 | ASSRDRSNTGELF
TRBV28 | ASAVQGGNSPLH
TRBV7-9 | SSTAYNFGYVGTEAF
TRBV6-4 | ASSDQANTGELF
TRBV28 | ASSASGGPQH
TRBV29-1 | SVDGLAGETQY
TRBV5-8 | ASSPGGEQY